This is a list of T cell receptor beta chains from one sample in a study of blood T cell repertoires in COVID-19. The data were produced by immunoSEQ multiplex PCR, yet TCRdb's version contains in-frame clones alone and is incomplete. The sample records some 49,000 clones, 81% being singletons. Sequencing was carried out using peripheral blood. All receptors come from a woman of 80 years or more with COVID-19, enrolled during active disease. Both conserved end residues are part of each CDR3. D genes are given only for firm matches. Clone size appears in some rows only: once, few, many, or a class for an expanded clone.

j_gene,abundance,v_gene,d_gene,CDR3nt,CDR3aa
TRBJ2-1,once,TRBV29-1,NA,TGCAGCGTGGACAGCCTAGGGTACAATGAGCAGTTCTTC,CSVDSLGYNEQFF
TRBJ1-4,NA,TRBV19,NA,TGTGCCAGTAGTATAGGCACAGGGACGAATGAAAAACTGTTTTTT,CASSIGTGTNEKLFF
TRBJ2-1,NA,TRBV10-1,TRBD2,TGCGCCAGCAGTGAACTAGCGGGAGGGTGGTTGGGCAATGAGCAGTTCTTC,CASSELAGGWLGNEQFF
TRBJ1-2,NA,TRBV28,NA,TGTGCCAGCAGTTTACGATCCGCGGGTAGCTTGGGCTACACCTTC,CASSLRSAGSLGYTF
TRBJ1-1,NA,TRBV4-1,NA,TGCGCCAGCAGCCAAGACCCTACGTTTAGAGGGACTGAAGCTTTCTTT,CASSQDPTFRGTEAFF
TRBJ1-5,few,TRBV19,NA,TGTGCCAGTAGTATAGATAAGAAGGGGAATCAGCCCCAGCATTTT,CASSIDKKGNQPQHF
TRBJ2-3,few,TRBV9,TRBD2,TGTGCCAGCAGCGTAGGCCTAGCGGCCACAGATACGCAGTATTTT,CASSVGLAATDTQYF
TRBJ1-5,NA,TRBV30,NA,TGTGCCTGGAGCTGGCGGGGGAATAGCAATCAGCCCCAGCATTTT,CAWSWRGNSNQPQHF
TRBJ2-7,NA,TRBV4-1,TRBD2,TGCGCCAGCAGTCTTGGACTAGCGCAACCCTACGAGCAGTACTTC,CASSLGLAQPYEQYF
TRBJ2-5,NA,TRBV11-3,TRBD1,TGTGCCAGCAGCCCCGGGTCACAGGGGGCGGCCGAGACCCAGTACTTC,CASSPGSQGAAETQYF
TRBJ2-1,NA,TRBV18,TRBD1,TGTGCCAGCTCACAACAGGGGTACAATGAGCAGTTCTTC,CASSQQGYNEQFF
TRBJ2-1,NA,TRBV10-3,TRBD2,TGTGCCATCAGTGAGCCACGGGAGGGCGGTGAGCAGTTCTTC,CAISEPREGGEQFF
TRBJ2-1,NA,TRBV27,NA,TGTGCCAGCAGTCCCCGGGTGGGGCCGGCAGGAGAGCAGTTCTTC,CASSPRVGPAGEQFF
TRBJ1-1,NA,TRBV7-2,TRBD1,TGTGCCAGCAGCCCTACCGGGACAGGGGACACTGAAGCTTTCTTT,CASSPTGTGDTEAFF
TRBJ2-1,few,TRBV6-2/TRBV6-3,TRBD2,TGTGCCAGCAGTTTAGCGGGAGGGCCATACAATGAGCAGTTCTTC,CASSLAGGPYNEQFF
TRBJ2-3,NA,TRBV6-1,TRBD2,TGTGCCAGCAGTGAAATCAGGACTAGCCAAGATACGCAGTATTTT,CASSEIRTSQDTQYF
TRBJ2-1,few,TRBV4-1,TRBD2,TGCGCCAGCAGCCAAGATACGGCGTCGGTACGGGAGGAAACCCATGAGCAGTTCTTC,CASSQDTASVREETHEQFF
TRBJ2-7,NA,TRBV6-5,NA,TGTGCCAGCAGGGAGGGCCCGGACGAGCAGTACTTC,CASREGPDEQYF
TRBJ2-1,NA,TRBV19,NA,TGTGCCAGTAGTATAGCGGGGTCGAATGAGCAGTTCTTC,CASSIAGSNEQFF
TRBJ2-5,few,TRBV5-1,NA,TGCGCCAGCAACGCTGGACTCCCCCAAGAGACCCAGTACTTC,CASNAGLPQETQYF
TRBJ1-2,NA,TRBV2,NA,TGTGCCAGCAGTGATCTAGGGGATGCCTATGGCTACACCTTC,CASSDLGDAYGYTF
TRBJ2-1,NA,TRBV5-6,NA,TGTGCCAGCAGCTTGGCAGGGGCGCCCCACAATGAGCAGTTCTTC,CASSLAGAPHNEQFF
TRBJ1-3,NA,TRBV19,NA,TGTGCCAGTAGTCCCTGGACAAACTCTGGAAACACCATATATTTT,CASSPWTNSGNTIYF
TRBJ1-1,NA,TRBV14,NA,TGTGCCAGCAGCCAAGTATCAGGGAAAGCCACTGAAGCTTTCTTT,CASSQVSGKATEAFF
TRBJ1-1,NA,TRBV27,TRBD1,TGTGCCAGCAGTCTTCAGGGGGACACTGAAGCTTTCTTT,CASSLQGDTEAFF
TRBJ1-1,NA,TRBV7-3,TRBD1,TGTGCCAGCAGCCAGCGGACAGGGACGGGGAACACTGAAGCTTTCTTT,CASSQRTGTGNTEAFF
TRBJ2-3,NA,TRBV4-2,TRBD2,TGTGCCAGCAGCCAAGAACCTGTGGGGACTAGCGGAACCGGGAGTACAGATACGCAGTATTTT,CASSQEPVGTSGTGSTDTQYF
TRBJ2-1,NA,TRBV2,TRBD2,TGTGCCAGCAGTGGAGGGACTAGCGGGATGGTGGGGAAGGGTGAGCAGTTCTTC,CASSGGTSGMVGKGEQFF
TRBJ2-4,NA,TRBV6-1,TRBD2,TGTGCCAGCAGTGAAGGCTTAGGGCGGGAGGCCAGGGACATTCAGTACTTC,CASSEGLGREARDIQYF
TRBJ2-1,NA,TRBV11-2,TRBD2,TGTGCCAGCAGTCCCGGGACTAGCGTGGACAATGAGCAGTTCTTC,CASSPGTSVDNEQFF
TRBJ2-2,once,TRBV7-8,NA,TGTGCCAGCAGCCCACAGGGGAACACCGGGGAGCTGTTTTTT,CASSPQGNTGELFF
TRBJ2-3,NA,TRBV10-1,NA,TGCGCCAGCAGTGAACGGGACTTCACAGATACGCAGTATTTT,CASSERDFTDTQYF
TRBJ2-6,NA,TRBV7-3,TRBD2,TGTCCCAGCAGCCGGGGGGTAGCGGGAGGGTACTCTGGGGCCAACGTCCTGACTTTC,CPSSRGVAGGYSGANVLTF
TRBJ2-5,NA,TRBV4-1,NA,TGCGCCAGCAGCCAAAAGTCCAGCTTGACTCATGGGGGGTTACAAGAGACCCAGTACTTC,CASSQKSSLTHGGLQETQYF
TRBJ1-1,NA,TRBV18,NA,TGTGCCAGCTCACTCTACAGGGCGAACACTGAAGCTTTCTTT,CASSLYRANTEAFF
TRBJ2-2,NA,TRBV18,TRBD2,TGTGCCAGCTCACCACAACCGGGAGGTTGGACCGGGGAGCTGTTTTTT,CASSPQPGGWTGELFF
TRBJ2-2,NA,TRBV28,TRBD2,TGTGCCACCCGGGGGGCGGGAGGGCCCACCGGGGAGCTGTTTTTT,CATRGAGGPTGELFF
TRBJ2-1,NA,TRBV30,NA,TGTGCCGGGGGAGGTATCAATGAGCAGTTCTTC,CAGGGINEQFF
TRBJ2-2,once,TRBV27,NA,TGTGCCAGCAGTTTCGACTTGTTAACCGGGGAGCTGTTTTTT,CASSFDLLTGELFF
TRBJ1-4,NA,TRBV7-6,NA,TGTGCCAGCAGACTCCAGCCGGGGGAAGTGGAAAAACTGTTTTTT,CASRLQPGEVEKLFF
TRBJ1-5,NA,TRBV3-1/TRBV3-2,TRBD1,TGTGCCAGCAGCTCGGGACAGGGTAGGAATCAGCCCCAGCATTTT,CASSSGQGRNQPQHF
TRBJ2-2,NA,TRBV5-1,TRBD2,TGCGCCAGCAGCTTGCTAGGGGAGGGGCCCGGGGAGCTGTTTTTT,CASSLLGEGPGELFF